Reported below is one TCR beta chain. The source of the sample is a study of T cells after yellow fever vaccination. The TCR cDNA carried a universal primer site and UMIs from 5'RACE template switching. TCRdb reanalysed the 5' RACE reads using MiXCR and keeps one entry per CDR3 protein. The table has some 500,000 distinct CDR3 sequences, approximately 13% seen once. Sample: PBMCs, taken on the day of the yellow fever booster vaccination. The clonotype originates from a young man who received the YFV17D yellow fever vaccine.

The DNA for the CDR3 is TGTGCCAGCAGTTACTCGACAGGAAACGCAGATACGCAGTATTTT. Translation gives CASSYSTGNADTQYF. This chain uses TRBV6-5 with TRBJ2-3, with D perhaps TRBD1 (6 bases). Germline values: CDR1 MNHEY, CDR2 SVGAGI. The germline V and J ends were trimmed by 0 bases and 4 bases, with 11 bases remaining between them. The CDR3 totals 15 residues.